This T cell receptor (beta chain) derives from a study of T-cell memory formation after mild COVID-19. Study-wide findings and caveats: CD8+ contracting clones occupied EMRA, while CD4+ ones occupied mainly CM and EM. Confirmation was lacking for SARS-CoV-2 specificity of second-wave clones that peaked on day 37. Pre-infection memory held some responding clones, suggesting pre-existing cross-reactive T cells responded.

TCRdb re-called the 5' RACE reads through MiXCR, storing one row per CDR3 protein. The sample carries 200,000 to 250,000 distinct CDR3 sequences, over 15% recorded once. From germline, CDR1 is KGHSH and CDR2 LQKENI. With V trimmed by 1 base and J by 0 bases, 6 bases remained unmatched. There are 17 residues in the CDR3. This clonotype was counted at least ten times. Its antigen is unidentified. The chain carries TRBV18 and TRBJ2-7; 10 positions agree with TRBD2. The TCR comes from an adult woman who had mild COVID-19 (a few samples of this study predate the infection). Cell type and time point are not known. Sequencing was done on a sample of PBMCs or a T cell subset sorted from them (not recorded which). The CDR3 coding sequence is TGTGCCAGCTCACCACAAGAAGCGGGGGGGATCTCCTACGAGCAGTACTTC. Protein product: CASSPQEAGGISYEQYF.